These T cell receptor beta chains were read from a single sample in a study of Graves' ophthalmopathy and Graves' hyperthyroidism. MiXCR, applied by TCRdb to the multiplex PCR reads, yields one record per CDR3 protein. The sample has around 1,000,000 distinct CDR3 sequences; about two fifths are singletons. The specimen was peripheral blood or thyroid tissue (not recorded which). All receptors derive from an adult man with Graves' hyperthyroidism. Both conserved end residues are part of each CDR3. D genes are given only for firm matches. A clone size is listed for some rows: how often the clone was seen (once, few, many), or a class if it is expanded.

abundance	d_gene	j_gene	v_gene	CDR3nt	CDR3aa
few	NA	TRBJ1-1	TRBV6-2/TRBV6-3	TGTGCCAGCAGACCGGGGGGGAACACTGAAGCTTTCTTT	CASRPGGNTEAFF
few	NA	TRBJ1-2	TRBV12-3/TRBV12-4	TGTGCCAGCAGTCCTAGGCCCCCACAGGGACCTATGGGCTACACCTTC	CASSPRPPQGPMGYTF
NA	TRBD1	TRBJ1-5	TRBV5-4	TGTGCCAGCAGCTCGGAGGGGGCCGAGGGACAGCCCCAGCATTTT	CASSSEGAEGQPQHF
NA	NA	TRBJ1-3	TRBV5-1	TGCACCAGCAGCTTGAACCAGCAGGAAACTGGAAACACCATATATTTT	CTSSLNQQETGNTIYF
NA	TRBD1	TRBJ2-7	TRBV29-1	TGCAGCGGACGGACAGGCGGAACCGGGGAGCTGTACTTC	CSGRTGGTGELYF
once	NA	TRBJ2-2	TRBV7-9	TGTGCCAGCAGCGAAGGACGGCTCAGCGGGGAGCTGTTTTTT	CASSEGRLSGELFF
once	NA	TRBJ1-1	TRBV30	TGTGCCTGGAGTAGGGCTGCTGAAGCTTTCTTT	CAWSRAAEAFF
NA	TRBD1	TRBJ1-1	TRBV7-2	TGTGCCAGCAGCTTAGTTCGGGGAGGGGGCCGTCGGAGGAACACTGAAGCTTTCTTT	CASSLVRGGGRRRNTEAFF
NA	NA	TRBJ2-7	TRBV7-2	TGCGCCAGCAGCCAAGGTCTATCGTCCCGAGCCTACGAGCAGTACTTC	CASSQGLSSRAYEQYF
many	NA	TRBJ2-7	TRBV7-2	TGTGCCAGCAGTTTCAACCTGTACGAGCAGTACTTC	CASSFNLYEQYF
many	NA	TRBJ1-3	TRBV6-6	TGTGCCAGCACCCAGCGGGTCAGTGGGGACACCATATATTTT	CASTQRVSGDTIYF
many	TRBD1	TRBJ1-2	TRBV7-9	TGTGCCAGCAGCTTAGCCCTGGACAGGGAGGATGGCTACACCTTC	CASSLALDREDGYTF
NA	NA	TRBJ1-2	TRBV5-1	TGCGCCAGCAGCACGACTGGACTCGCCTATGGCTACACCTTC	CASSTTGLAYGYTF
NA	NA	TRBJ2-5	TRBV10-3	TGTGCCATCAGTGAGTCCCAGGACTTC	CAISESQDF
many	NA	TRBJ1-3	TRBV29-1	TGCAGCGTTGAAGAGTATGACAGGAGCTCTGGAAACACCATATATTTT	CSVEEYDRSSGNTIYF
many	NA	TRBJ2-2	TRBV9	TGTGCCAGCAGCCGGGACACTACCGGGGAGCTGTTTTTT	CASSRDTTGELFF
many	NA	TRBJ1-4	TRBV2	TGTGCCAGCAGTCCTGACTCGGTGGGAGCTAATGAAAAACTGTTTTTT	CASSPDSVGANEKLFF
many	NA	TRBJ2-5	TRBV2	TGTGCCAGCAGTATTGACTCAACCCAAGAGACCCAGTACTTC	CASSIDSTQETQYF
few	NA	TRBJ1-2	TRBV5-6	TGTGCCAGCGGTCCTCTTTATGGCTATGGCTACACCTTC	CASGPLYGYGYTF
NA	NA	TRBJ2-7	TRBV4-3	TGCGCCAGCAGCCCCCATTTTGGGGGGGCCACGTACGAGCAGTACTTC	CASSPHFGGATYEQYF
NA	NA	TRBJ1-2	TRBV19	TGTGCCAGTAGTATAACGCCGGGAGGCGGCTACACCTTC	CASSITPGGGYTF
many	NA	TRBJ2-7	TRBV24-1	TGTGCCACCAGTGATTTTGGATCCTACGAGCAGTACTTC	CATSDFGSYEQYF
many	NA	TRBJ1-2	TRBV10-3	TGTGCCATCAGCGAGAACCGAAAGACGGGCTATGGCTACACCTTC	CAISENRKTGYGYTF
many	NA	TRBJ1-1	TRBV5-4	TGTGCCAGCAGCTTGGCCGGTTGGACGGGTGAAGCTTTCTTT	CASSLAGWTGEAFF
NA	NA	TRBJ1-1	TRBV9	TGTGCCAGCAGCGTAGATGGGAGTGGGGCAGCCAAGAACACTGAAGCTTTCTTT	CASSVDGSGAAKNTEAFF
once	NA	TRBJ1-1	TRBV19	TGTGCCAGCAGAGGCTGGGGGAAAGCTTTCTTT	CASRGWGKAFF
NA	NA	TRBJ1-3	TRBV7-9	TGTGCCAGCAGCCAAGGGGTCGGCAGGTCCAGAAACACCATATATTTT	CASSQGVGRSRNTIYF
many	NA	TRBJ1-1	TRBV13	TGTGCCAGCAGCTTAGACCATGACAAGGTCGGACGCCCTGAAGCTTTCTTT	CASSLDHDKVGRPEAFF
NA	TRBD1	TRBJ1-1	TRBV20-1	TGCAGTGCAACCCGGGACAGGGCCACTGAAGCTTTCTTT	CSATRDRATEAFF
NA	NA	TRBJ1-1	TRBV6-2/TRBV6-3	TGTGCCAGCAACCAGGGCGGTGGCACTGAAGCTTTCTTT	CASNQGGGTEAFF
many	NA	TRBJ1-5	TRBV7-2	TGTGCCAGCAGCGATTATAGCAATCAGCCCCAGCATTTT	CASSDYSNQPQHF
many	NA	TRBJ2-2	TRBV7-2	TGTGCCAGCATCATCAGCTTTCCGAACACCGGGGAGCTGTTTTTT	CASIISFPNTGELFF
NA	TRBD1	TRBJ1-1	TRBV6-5	TGTGCCAGCAGTTTACACACAGGGGGGAACACTGAAGCTTTCTTT	CASSLHTGGNTEAFF
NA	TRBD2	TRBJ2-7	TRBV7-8	TGTGCCAGCAGTGGACTAGCGGGAGGGGTCGAGCAGTACTTC	CASSGLAGGVEQYF
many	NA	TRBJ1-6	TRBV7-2	TGTGCCAGCAGCTTCCTTCCCGTCAGGGGAAACCTTAATTCACCCCTCCACTTT	CASSFLPVRGNLNSPLHF
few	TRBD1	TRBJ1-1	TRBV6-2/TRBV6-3	TGTGCCAGCAGTATTGGACAGGGTACCACTGAAGCTTTCTTT	CASSIGQGTTEAFF
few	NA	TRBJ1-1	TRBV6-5	TGTGCCAGCAGCGACAAGATTAACACTGAAGCTTTCTTT	CASSDKINTEAFF
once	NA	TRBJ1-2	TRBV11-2	TGTGCTAGCAGCTTAGGCATAGGGGGCTATGGCTACACCTTC	CASSLGIGGYGYTF
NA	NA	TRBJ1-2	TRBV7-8	TGTGCCAGCAGAGTGGACCGTTTGGGAGAAGGCTACACCTTC	CASRVDRLGEGYTF
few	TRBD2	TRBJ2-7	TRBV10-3	TGTGCCAGTACCATGTCTTCGCGGGGGGGAGTCGAGCAGTACTTC	CASTMSSRGGVEQYF
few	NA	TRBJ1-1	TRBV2	TGTGCCAGCAGTGAAGAGCAGGTTGAGAACACTGAAGCTTTCTTT	CASSEEQVENTEAFF
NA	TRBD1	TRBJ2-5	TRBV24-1	TGTGCCACCAGTGGATGGACAGGGTTGTTGGAGACCCAGTACTTC	CATSGWTGLLETQYF
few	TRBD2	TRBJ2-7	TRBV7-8	TGCGCCAGCAGCCAAGCCCCAACAGGACTAGCGGGGAACGAGCAGTACTTC	CASSQAPTGLAGNEQYF
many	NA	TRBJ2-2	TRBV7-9	TGTGCCAGCAGCTACTATGCCGGGGAGCTGTTTTTT	CASSYYAGELFF
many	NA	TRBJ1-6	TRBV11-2	TGTGCCAGCAGACGCACCACCAGGGGTGATTCACCCCTCCACTTT	CASRRTTRGDSPLHF
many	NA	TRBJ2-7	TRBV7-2	TGTGCCAGCAGCCCAGTAGAGGGGGCCTACGAGCAGTACTTC	CASSPVEGAYEQYF
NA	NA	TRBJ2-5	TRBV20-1	TGCAGTGCTGCGGACCGAATAGAGACCCAGTACTTC	CSAADRIETQYF
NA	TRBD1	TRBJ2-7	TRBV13	TGTGCCAGCAGCGAGGAATCGGGGACAGGGTTCTACGAGCAGTACTTC	CASSEESGTGFYEQYF
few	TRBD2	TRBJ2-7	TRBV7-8	TGTGCCAGCACCGGGGGGGGGGGTCGGTACGAGCAGTACTTC	CASTGGGGRYEQYF